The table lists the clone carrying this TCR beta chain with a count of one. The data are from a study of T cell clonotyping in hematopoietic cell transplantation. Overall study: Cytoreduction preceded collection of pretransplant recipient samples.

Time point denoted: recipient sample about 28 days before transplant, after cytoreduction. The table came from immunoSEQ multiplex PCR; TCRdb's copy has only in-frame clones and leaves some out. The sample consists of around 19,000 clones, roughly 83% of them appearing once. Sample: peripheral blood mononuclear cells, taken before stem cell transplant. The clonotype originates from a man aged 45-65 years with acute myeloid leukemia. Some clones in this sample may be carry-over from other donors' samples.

The CDR3 coding sequence is TGTGCCAGCAGTGAACCCGGGACGGAAGATGAAGCTTTCTTT. Protein sequence: CASSEPGTEDEAFF. The chain uses TRBV6-1 and TRBJ1-1; D perhaps matches TRBD1 (5 bases). Germline V gene data show CDR1 as MNHNS and CDR2 as SASEGT. This CDR3 has 14 amino acids. Trimming stripped 2 bases from V and 7 bases from J, with 14 bases between.